These T cell receptor beta chains were read from a single sample in a study of CD8 T cells in ankylosing spondylitis. TCRdb used MiXCR to reprocess the 5' RACE reads, holding one entry per CDR3 protein. Among some 150,000 distinct CDR3 sequences listed, around 43% were seen once. Source material: synovial fluid, either unsorted or a sorted T cell fraction (not recorded which). The receptors derive from a male donor with ankylosing spondylitis. Both conserved end residues are part of each CDR3. D genes are given only for firm matches. The size of a clone is reported for some rows only, either as once, few or many, or as a class for expanded clones.

size	D	V	J	CDR3	DNA
-	-	TRBV4-1	TRBJ2-7	CASSQEATQWEQYF	TGCGCCAGCAGCCAAGAGGCGACTCAATGGGAGCAGTACTTC
-	-	TRBV7-9	TRBJ2-1	CASSHSGNKQFF	TGTGCCAGCAGCCATAGTGGGAATAAGCAGTTCTTC
-	-	TRBV5-1	TRBJ2-7	CASSLVWGASIYEQYF	TGCGCCAGCAGCTTGGTGTGGGGGGCCTCGATATACGAGCAGTACTTC
many	-	TRBV20-1	TRBJ2-7	CSARDLGISEGYYEQYF	TGCAGTGCTAGAGATCTCGGTATCTCCGAGGGTTACTACGAGCAGTACTTC
-	-	TRBV5-1	TRBJ1-2	CASSQEGRYGYTF	TGCGCCAGCAGCCAGGAGGGCCGGTATGGCTACACCTTC
few	-	TRBV20-1	TRBJ1-1	CSAKVGMNTEAFF	TGCAGTGCTAAAGTGGGTATGAACACTGAAGCTTTCTTT
-	TRBD2	TRBV27	TRBJ2-7	CASSLLMVGTSGRRALYEQYF	TGTGCCAGCAGTTTATTGATGGTCGGGACTAGCGGGAGGAGGGCTCTCTACGAGCAGTACTTC
-	-	TRBV3-1	TRBJ2-5	CASSRGRGRETQYF	TGTGCCAGCAGCCGAGGCAGGGGCCGGGAGACCCAGTACTTC
many	TRBD2	TRBV28	TRBJ2-5	CASSLSLAVRGETQYF	TGTGCCAGCAGTTTATCGCTAGCGGTCCGCGGCGAGACCCAGTACTTC
-	TRBD2	TRBV5-1	TRBJ2-5	CASSLLAGLQETQYF	TGCGCCAGCAGCTTACTAGCGGGCCTTCAAGAGACCCAGTACTTC
few	-	TRBV4-1	TRBJ2-1	CASSQGLGSYNEQFF	TGCGCCAGCAGCCAAGGCCTAGGATCCTACAATGAGCAGTTCTTC
-	-	TRBV7-2	TRBJ2-7	CASSLVAEPSYEQYF	TGTGCCAGCAGCTTAGTGGCAGAACCCTCCTACGAGCAGTACTTC
-	-	TRBV5-1	TRBJ2-1	CASVAQNYNEQFF	TGCGCCAGCGTTGCCCAGAACTACAATGAGCAGTTCTTC
few	TRBD1	TRBV20-1	TRBJ1-1	CSVPGQGNTEAFF	TGCAGTGTTCCGGGACAGGGCAACACTGAAGCTTTCTTT
few	TRBD2	TRBV20-1	TRBJ2-2	CSASAREAGESGELFF	TGCAGTGCTAGCGCTCGAGAAGCGGGAGAGTCCGGGGAGCTGTTTTTT
-	-	TRBV7-9	TRBJ2-1	CASSPDSYNEQFF	TGTGCCAGCAGCCCTGACTCCTACAATGAGCAGTTCTTC
-	-	TRBV7-6	TRBJ2-1	CASSLGVGEYYNEQFF	TGTGCCAGCAGCTTAGGAGTAGGGGAGTACTACAATGAGCAGTTCTTC
few	TRBD2	TRBV5-1	TRBJ2-7	CASSSHLAGNRIYEQYF	TGCGCCAGCAGCTCCCACCTAGCGGGGAATCGAATTTACGAGCAGTACTTC
-	-	TRBV20-1	TRBJ2-7	CSARGLLRPYEQYF	TGCAGTGCTAGAGGCCTTTTGCGCCCCTACGAGCAGTACTTC
-	TRBD2	TRBV4-3	TRBJ2-1	CASSPGLAGASSSYNEQFF	TGCGCCAGCAGCCCGGGACTAGCGGGGGCCTCTAGCTCCTACAATGAGCAGTTCTTC
-	-	TRBV12-3/TRBV12-4	TRBJ2-1	CASSFNGGTWYNEQFF	TGTGCCAGCAGTTTCAATGGCGGGACTTGGTACAATGAGCAGTTCTTC
-	-	TRBV7-9	TRBJ1-4	CASSLGDPAGANEKLFF	TGTGCCAGCAGCTTAGGTGATCCGGCGGGGGCAAATGAAAAACTGTTTTTT
-	-	TRBV7-9	TRBJ2-1	CASSPRPFNNEQFF	TGTGCCAGCAGCCCTAGACCGTTTAACAATGAGCAGTTCTTC
-	-	TRBV28	TRBJ2-5	CASSLPAGRLQETQYF	TGTGCCAGCAGTTTGCCGGCGGGGCGGCTCCAAGAGACCCAGTACTTC
-	TRBD2	TRBV5-1	TRBJ2-7	CASSETSGGSGEQYF	TGCGCCAGCAGCGAGACTAGCGGGGGGAGTGGGGAGCAGTACTTC
few	TRBD2	TRBV12-3/TRBV12-4	TRBJ2-5	CASSPEVAGQETQYF	TGTGCCAGCAGCCCCGAGGTAGCGGGGCAAGAGACCCAGTACTTC
few	-	TRBV11-2	TRBJ1-1	CASSTTNTEAFF	TGTGCCAGCAGCACCACGAACACTGAAGCTTTCTTT
-	TRBD1	TRBV12-3/TRBV12-4	TRBJ2-1	CASRWTGGNEQFF	TGTGCCAGCAGGTGGACAGGTGGTAATGAGCAGTTCTTC
few	TRBD2	TRBV4-3	TRBJ2-1	CASSQDPSGRGEQFF	TGCGCCAGCAGCCAAGATCCTAGCGGGAGGGGTGAGCAGTTCTTC
-	-	TRBV10-3	TRBJ2-5	CASTKKKTGPQPRETQYF	TGTGCCAGCACCAAGAAGAAGACCGGCCCCCAACCCCGAGAGACCCAGTACTTC
many	TRBD1	TRBV7-9	TRBJ1-4	CASSPQTGAGEKLFF	TGTGCCAGCAGCCCGCAGACAGGGGCGGGTGAAAAACTGTTTTTT
-	-	TRBV7-9	TRBJ1-2	CASSPRRGSYTF	TGTGCCAGCAGCCCTCGGCGGGGAAGCTACACCTTC
-	-	TRBV5-8	TRBJ2-7	CASSLLAVYEQYF	TGTGCCAGCAGCTTGTTGGCCGTCTACGAGCAGTACTTC
-	-	TRBV9	TRBJ1-2	CASSREGFYGYTF	TGTGCCAGCAGCCGGGAGGGGTTCTATGGCTACACCTTC
few	-	TRBV20-1	TRBJ1-1	CSASLPRDNTEAFF	TGCAGTGCTAGTCTCCCCAGAGATAACACTGAAGCTTTCTTT
-	-	TRBV6-1	TRBJ2-2	CASSGWRLAFTGELFF	TGTGCCAGCTCGGGTTGGCGGCTAGCCTTCACCGGGGAGCTGTTTTTT
many	-	TRBV6-2/TRBV6-3	TRBJ1-1	CASSYRNTEAFF	TGTGCCAGCAGTTACAGGAACACTGAAGCTTTCTTT
once	-	TRBV7-8	TRBJ2-7	CASRRRDATYEQYF	TGTGCCAGCAGGCGACGGGACGCAACCTACGAGCAGTACTTC
-	-	TRBV4-2	TRBJ1-5	CASSFKDGLYQPQHF	TGTGCCAGCAGCTTTAAGGACGGACTCTATCAGCCCCAGCATTTT
-	-	TRBV12-5	TRBJ2-7	CASGFGQRCYF	TGTGCTAGTGGTTTTGGACAGCGTTGCTACTTC
few	-	TRBV10-2	TRBJ1-2	CASSDLGPNYGYTF	TGCGCCAGCAGTGATCTAGGGCCTAACTATGGCTACACCTTC
-	-	TRBV6-2/TRBV6-3	TRBJ1-2	CASSPNRDLWYGYTF	TGTGCCAGCAGCCCCAACAGGGACCTTTGGTATGGCTACACCTTC
-	-	TRBV19	TRBJ1-2	CASSPDETLYGYTF	TGTGCCAGTAGTCCTGATGAGACACTCTATGGCTACACCTTC